This TCR beta chain came from a study of cytomegalovirus exposure and HLA in healthy donors. Trimming took off 0 bases at V and 7 bases at J, with 11 bases between the two ends. This CDR3 region has 13 residues. The germline V gene encodes CDR1 SGHRS and CDR2 YFSETQ. This clone was detected only once. Primers for the PCR totalled 60 Vbeta and 13 Jbeta. Under the authors' procedure: Roughly 10 million shared chains were among the about 80 million unique TCR beta chains that a later analysis counted. Sequenced by immunoSEQ multiplex PCR; TCRdb stores in-frame clones only, minus some. The V and J calls and the clone size are those of that table, but D and trimming were determined from the DNA. The sample has 95,000 to 100,000 clones, roughly 85% seen once.

This chain joins TRBV5-1 and TRBJ2-7, with D hard to call. This TCR was sampled from a man aged 25-45 years in good health and CMV-seronegative. The material sequenced was PBMCs. CDR3 amino acids: CASSLERGDEQYF. The DNA for the CDR3 is TGCGCCAGCAGCTTGGAGAGAGGAGATGAGCAGTACTTC.